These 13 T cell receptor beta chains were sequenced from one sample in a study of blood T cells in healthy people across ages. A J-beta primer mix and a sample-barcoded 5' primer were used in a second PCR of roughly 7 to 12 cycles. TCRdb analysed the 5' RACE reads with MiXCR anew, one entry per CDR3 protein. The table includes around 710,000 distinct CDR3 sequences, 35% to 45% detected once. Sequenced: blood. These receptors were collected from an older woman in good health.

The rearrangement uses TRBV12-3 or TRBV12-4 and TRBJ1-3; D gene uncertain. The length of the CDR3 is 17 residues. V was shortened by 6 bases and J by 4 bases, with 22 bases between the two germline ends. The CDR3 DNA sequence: TGTGCCAGCAGCCCCCAGGCCGGCCCTGGGCTCGGAAACACCATATATTTT. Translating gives CASSPQAGPGLGNTIYF.

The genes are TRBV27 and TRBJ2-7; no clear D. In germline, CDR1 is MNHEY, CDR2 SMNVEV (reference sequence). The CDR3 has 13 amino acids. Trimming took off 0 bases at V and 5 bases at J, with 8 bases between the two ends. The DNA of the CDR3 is TGTGCCAGCAGTTTATCGCCCCAGGACGAGCAGTACTTC. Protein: CASSLSPQDEQYF.

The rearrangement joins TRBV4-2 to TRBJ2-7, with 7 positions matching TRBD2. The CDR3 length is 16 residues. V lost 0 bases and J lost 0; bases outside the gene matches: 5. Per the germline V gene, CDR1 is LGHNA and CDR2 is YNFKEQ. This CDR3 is CASSQDFTSVSYEQYF. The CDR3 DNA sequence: TGTGCCAGCAGCCAAGATTTTACTAGCGTCTCCTACGAGCAGTACTTC.

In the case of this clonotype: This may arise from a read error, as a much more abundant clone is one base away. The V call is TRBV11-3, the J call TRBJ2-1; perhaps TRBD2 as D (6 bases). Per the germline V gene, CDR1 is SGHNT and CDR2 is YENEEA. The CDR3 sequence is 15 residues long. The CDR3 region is CTSSVQEGSYNEQFF. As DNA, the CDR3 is TGTACCAGCAGCGTACAGGAGGGGTCCTACAATGAGCAGTTCTTC.

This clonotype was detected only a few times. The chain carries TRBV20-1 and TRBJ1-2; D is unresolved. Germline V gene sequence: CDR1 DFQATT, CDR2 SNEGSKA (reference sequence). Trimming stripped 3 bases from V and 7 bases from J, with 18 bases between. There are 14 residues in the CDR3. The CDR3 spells CSASLNEVPGGYTF. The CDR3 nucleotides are TGCAGTGCTAGTCTTAACGAGGTGCCGGGTGGCTACACCTTC.

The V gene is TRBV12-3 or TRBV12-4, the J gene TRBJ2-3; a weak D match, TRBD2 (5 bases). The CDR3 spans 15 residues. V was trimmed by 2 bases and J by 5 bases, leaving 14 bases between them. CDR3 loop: CASSLTPNRGDTQYF. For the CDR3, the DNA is TGTGCCAGCAGTTTAACACCCAACCGGGGAGATACGCAGTATTTT.

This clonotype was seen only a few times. The CDR3 is CASSPRGRGHQPQHF. The CDR3 DNA is TGTGCCAGCAGCCCGAGGGGCAGGGGGCATCAGCCCCAGCATTTT. This sequence joins TRBV7-2 and TRBJ1-5, with TRBD1 matching over 8 bases. Germline trimming cut 5 bases from V and 5 bases from J; bases unmatched to any gene: 8. The CDR3 is 15 amino acids. Looked up from germline, CDR1 is SGHTA and CDR2 is FQGNSA.

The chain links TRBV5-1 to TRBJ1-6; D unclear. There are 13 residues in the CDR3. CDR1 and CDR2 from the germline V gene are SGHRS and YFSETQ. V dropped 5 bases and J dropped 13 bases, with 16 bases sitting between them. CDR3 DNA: TGCGCCAGCAGATTGAATAACCTGAACCCCCTCCACTTT. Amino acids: CASRLNNLNPLHF.

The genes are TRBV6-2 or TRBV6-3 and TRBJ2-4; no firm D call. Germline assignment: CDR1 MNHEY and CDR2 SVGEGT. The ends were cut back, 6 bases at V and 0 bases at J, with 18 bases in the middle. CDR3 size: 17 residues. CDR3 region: CASRPLDGPVAKNIQYF. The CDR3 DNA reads TGTGCCAGCAGACCCCTCGACGGACCTGTAGCCAAAAACATTCAGTACTTC.

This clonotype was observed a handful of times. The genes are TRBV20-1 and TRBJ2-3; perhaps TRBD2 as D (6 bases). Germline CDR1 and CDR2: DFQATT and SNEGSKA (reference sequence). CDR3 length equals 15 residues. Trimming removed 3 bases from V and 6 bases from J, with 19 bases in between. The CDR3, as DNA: TGCAGTGCTAGCCACCCTAGCGACACCCGGGATACGCAGTATTTT. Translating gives CSASHPSDTRDTQYF.

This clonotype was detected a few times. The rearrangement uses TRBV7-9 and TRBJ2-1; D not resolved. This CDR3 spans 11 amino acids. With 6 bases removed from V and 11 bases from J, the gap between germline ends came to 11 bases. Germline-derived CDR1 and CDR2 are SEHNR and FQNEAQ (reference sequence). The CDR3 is CASRSGLQQFF. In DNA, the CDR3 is TGTGCCAGCAGATCGGGTCTTCAGCAGTTCTTC.

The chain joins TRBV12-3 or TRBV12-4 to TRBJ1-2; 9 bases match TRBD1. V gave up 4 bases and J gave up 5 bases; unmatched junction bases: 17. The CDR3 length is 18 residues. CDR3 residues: CASSSKQAGTGSVYGYTF. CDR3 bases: TGTGCCAGCAGTTCCAAACAGGCCGGGACAGGGTCCGTATATGGCTACACCTTC.

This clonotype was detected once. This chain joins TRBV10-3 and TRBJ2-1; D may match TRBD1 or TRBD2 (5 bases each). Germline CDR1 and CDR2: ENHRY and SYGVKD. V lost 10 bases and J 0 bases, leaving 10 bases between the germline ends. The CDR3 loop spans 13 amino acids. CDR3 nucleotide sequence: TGTGCCACCGGGGCGAGCTCCTACAATGAGCAGTTCTTC. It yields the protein CATGASSYNEQFF.